This T cell receptor beta chain was identified in a study of shared clonotypes between healthy human individuals. Germline trimming cut 4 bases from V and 4 bases from J; bases unmatched to any gene: 10. CDR1 and CDR2 from the germline V gene are SQVTM and ANQGSEA. This CDR3 region has 15 residues. Overall study results and limits: Only blood was sampled; tissue repertoires likely differ. Relative to memory subsets, naive subsets generally showed larger estimated richness. A reduction in generation probabilities was seen for non-shared clonotypes relative to those shared by all four donors.

Measured with immunoSEQ multiplex PCR; TCRdb has only the in-frame clones, and not every one. The sample includes approximately 640,000 clones, about nine tenths of them seen just once. About this clone itself: What it binds is not known.

The source material was memory CD8+ T cells from PBMCs. Specified subset: CD45RO+ cells pooled with CCR7-negative TemRA cells. The receptor's source is a man between 18 and 29 years old in good health. Some clones in this sample may be carry-over from other donors' samples. The rearrangement links TRBV29-1 to TRBJ1-2; 9 bases fit TRBD1. The CDR3 DNA follows: TGCAGCGTTGCAGGGACAGGGAGTCGAATCTATGGCTACACCTTC. This encodes CSVAGTGSRIYGYTF.